This T cell receptor beta chain was sequenced during a study of technical replicates of blood from several donors. The germline CDR1 and CDR2 sequences are SGHRS and YFSETQ. With 2 bases clipped from V and 4 bases from J, the junction kept 12 bases outside the gene matches. The CDR3 is 17 amino acids. Clones were read by immunoSEQ multiplex PCR, and TCRdb kept only the in-frame ones, dropping some. The table records some 79,000 clones, under 95% of them present only once. This receptor was obtained from a human donor in good health. Sequencing input: T cells isolated from PBMCs. The chain has TRBV5-1 and TRBJ2-3; 8 bases are shared with TRBD1. CDR3 loop: CASSLTDSTGVADTQYF. As DNA, the CDR3 is TGCGCCAGCAGCTTAACTGATTCGACAGGGGTTGCAGATACGCAGTATTTT.